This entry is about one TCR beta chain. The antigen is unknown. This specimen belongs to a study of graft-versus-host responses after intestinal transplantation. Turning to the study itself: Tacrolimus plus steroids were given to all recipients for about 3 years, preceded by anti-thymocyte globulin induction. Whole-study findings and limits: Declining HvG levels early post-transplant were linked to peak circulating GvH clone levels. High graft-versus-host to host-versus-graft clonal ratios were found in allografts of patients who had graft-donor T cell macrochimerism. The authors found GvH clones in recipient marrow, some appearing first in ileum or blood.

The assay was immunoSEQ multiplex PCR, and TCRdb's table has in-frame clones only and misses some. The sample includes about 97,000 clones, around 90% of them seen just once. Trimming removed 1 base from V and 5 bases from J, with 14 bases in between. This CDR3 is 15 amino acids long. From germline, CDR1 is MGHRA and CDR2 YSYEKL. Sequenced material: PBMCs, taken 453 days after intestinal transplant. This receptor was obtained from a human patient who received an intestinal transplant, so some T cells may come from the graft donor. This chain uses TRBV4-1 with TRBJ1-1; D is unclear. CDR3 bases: TGCGCCAGCAGCCAAGTTACGATCCTTGGGACTGAAGCTTTCTTT. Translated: CASSQVTILGTEAFF.